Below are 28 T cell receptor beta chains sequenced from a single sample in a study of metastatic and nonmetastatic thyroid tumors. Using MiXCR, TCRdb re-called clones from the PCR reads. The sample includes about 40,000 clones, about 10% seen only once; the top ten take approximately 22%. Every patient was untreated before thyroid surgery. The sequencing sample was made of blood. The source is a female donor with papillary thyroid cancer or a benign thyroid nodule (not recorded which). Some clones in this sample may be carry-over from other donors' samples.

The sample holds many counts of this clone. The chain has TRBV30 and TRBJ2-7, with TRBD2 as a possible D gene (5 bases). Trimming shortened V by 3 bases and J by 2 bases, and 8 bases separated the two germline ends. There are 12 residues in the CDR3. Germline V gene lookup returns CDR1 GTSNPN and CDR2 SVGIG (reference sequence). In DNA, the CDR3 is TGTGCCTGGAGGGTGACTACCTACGAGCAGTACTTC. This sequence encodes CAWRVTTYEQYF.

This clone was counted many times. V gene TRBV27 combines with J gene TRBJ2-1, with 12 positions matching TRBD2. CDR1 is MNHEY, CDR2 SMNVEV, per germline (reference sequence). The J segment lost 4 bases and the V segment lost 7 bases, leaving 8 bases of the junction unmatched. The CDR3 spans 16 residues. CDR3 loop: CASKTSGTSGYNEQFF. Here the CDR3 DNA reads TGTGCCAGCAAGACCTCCGGGACTAGCGGGTACAATGAGCAGTTCTTC.

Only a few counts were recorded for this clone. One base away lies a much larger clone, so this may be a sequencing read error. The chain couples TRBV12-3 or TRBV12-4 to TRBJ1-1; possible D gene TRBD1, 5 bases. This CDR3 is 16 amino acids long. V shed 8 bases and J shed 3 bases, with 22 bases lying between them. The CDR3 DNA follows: TGTGCCAGCGGTGGACAAGTACGGGGGATGTACACTGAAGCTTTCTTT. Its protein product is CASGGQVRGMYTEAFF.

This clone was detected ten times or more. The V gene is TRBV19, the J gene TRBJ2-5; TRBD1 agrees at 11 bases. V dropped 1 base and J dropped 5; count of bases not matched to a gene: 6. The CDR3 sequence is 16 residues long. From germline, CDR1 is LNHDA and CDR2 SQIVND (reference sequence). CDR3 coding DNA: TGTGCCAGTAGTATAGGGACAGGGGGCTCGGGGGAGACCCAGTACTTC. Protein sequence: CASSIGTGGSGETQYF.

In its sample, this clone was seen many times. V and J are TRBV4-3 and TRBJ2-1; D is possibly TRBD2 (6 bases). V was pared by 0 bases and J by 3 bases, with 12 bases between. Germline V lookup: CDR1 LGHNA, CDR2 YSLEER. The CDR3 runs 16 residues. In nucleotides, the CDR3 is TGCGCCAGCAGCCAAGACGGCGGGATGATCTACAATGAGCAGTTCTTC. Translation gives CASSQDGGMIYNEQFF.

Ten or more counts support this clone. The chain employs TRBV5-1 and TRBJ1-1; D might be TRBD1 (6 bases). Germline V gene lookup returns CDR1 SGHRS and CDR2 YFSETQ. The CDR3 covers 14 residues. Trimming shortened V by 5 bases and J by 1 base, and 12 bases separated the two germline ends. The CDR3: CASRSQGGNTEAFF. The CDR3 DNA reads TGCGCCAGCAGGTCACAGGGAGGGAACACTGAAGCTTTCTTT.

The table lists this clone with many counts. The CDR3: CSARRGGRGTEAFF. In nucleotides, the CDR3 is TGCAGTGCCCGACGGGGGGGAAGGGGCACTGAAGCTTTCTTT. This rearrangement joins TRBV20-1 to TRBJ1-1; D is perhaps TRBD1 (5 bases). V lost 6 bases and J 4 bases, leaving 18 bases between the germline ends. The CDR3 has 14 residues. In germline, CDR1 is DFQATT, CDR2 SNEGSKA (reference sequence).

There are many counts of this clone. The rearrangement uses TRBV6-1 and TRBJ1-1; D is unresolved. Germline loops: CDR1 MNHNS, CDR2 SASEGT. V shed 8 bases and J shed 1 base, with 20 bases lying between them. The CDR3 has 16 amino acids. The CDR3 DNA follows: TGTGCCAGCGAGGATCCCTGGAAAGGAGAGAACACTGAAGCTTTCTTT. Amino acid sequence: CASEDPWKGENTEAFF.

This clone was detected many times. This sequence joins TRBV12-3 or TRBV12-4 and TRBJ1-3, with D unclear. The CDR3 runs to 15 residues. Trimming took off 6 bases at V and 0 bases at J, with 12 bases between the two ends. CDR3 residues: CASSSGVFSGNTIYF. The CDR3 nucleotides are TGTGCCAGCAGCTCAGGTGTTTTCTCTGGAAACACCATATATTTT.

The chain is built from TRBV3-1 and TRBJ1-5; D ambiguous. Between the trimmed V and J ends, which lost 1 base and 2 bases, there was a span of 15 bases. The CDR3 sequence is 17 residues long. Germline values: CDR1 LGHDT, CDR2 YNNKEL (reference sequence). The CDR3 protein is CASSQAPYARRNQPQHF. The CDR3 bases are TGTGCCAGCAGCCAAGCCCCCTATGCTCGGCGCAATCAGCCCCAGCATTTT.

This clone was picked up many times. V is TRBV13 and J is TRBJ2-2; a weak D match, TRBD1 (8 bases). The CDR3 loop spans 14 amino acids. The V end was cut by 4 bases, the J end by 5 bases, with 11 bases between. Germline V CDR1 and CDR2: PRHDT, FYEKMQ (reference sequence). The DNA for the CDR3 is TGTGCCAGCAGCTACAGGGGGGGAACCGGGGAGCTGTTTTTT. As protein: CASSYRGGTGELFF.

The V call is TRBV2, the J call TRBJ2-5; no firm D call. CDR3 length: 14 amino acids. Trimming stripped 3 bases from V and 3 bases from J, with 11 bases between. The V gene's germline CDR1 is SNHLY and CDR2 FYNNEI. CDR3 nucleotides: TGTGCCAGCAGTGATCTCGGCAACAAAGAGACCCAGTACTTC. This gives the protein CASSDLGNKETQYF. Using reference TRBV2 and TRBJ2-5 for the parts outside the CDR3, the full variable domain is EPEVTQTPSHQVTQMGQEVILRCVPISNHLYFYWYRQILGQKVEFLVSFYNNEISEKSEIFDDQFSVERPDGSNFTLKIRSTKLEDSAMYFCASSDLGNKETQYFGPGTRLLVL.

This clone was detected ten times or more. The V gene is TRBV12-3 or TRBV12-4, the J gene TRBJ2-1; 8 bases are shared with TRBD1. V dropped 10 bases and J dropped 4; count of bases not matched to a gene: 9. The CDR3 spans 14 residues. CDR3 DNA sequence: TGTGCCACACGCCCCAGACAGGGGTACAATGAGCAGTTCTTC. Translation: CATRPRQGYNEQFF.

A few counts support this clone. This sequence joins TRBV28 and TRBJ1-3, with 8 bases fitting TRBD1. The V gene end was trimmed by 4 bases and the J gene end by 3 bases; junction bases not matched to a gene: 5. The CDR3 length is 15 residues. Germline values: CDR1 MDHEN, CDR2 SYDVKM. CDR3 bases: TGTGCCAGCAGTTCAACAGGGGGGCTTGGAAACACCATATATTTT. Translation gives CASSSTGGLGNTIYF. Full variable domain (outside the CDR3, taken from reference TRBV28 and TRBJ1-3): DVKVTQSSRYLVKRTGEKVFLECVQDMDHENMFWYRQDPGLGLRLIYFSYDVKMKEKGDIPEGYSVSREKKERFSLILESASTNQTSMYLCASSSTGGLGNTIYFGEGSWLTVV.

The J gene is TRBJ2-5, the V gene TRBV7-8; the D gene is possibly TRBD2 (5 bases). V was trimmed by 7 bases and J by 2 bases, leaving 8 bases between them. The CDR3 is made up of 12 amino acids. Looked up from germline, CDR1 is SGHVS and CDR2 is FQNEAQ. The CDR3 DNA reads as TGTGCCAGCACTTCGGGGCAAGAGACCCAGTACTTC. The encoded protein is CASTSGQETQYF.

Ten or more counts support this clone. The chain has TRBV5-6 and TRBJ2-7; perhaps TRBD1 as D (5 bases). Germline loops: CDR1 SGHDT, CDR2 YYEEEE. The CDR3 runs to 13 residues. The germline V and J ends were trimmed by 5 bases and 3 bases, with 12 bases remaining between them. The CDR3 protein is CASRKRRGYEQYF. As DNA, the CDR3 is TGTGCCAGCAGGAAGAGAAGGGGCTACGAGCAGTACTTC.

In DNA, the CDR3 is TGTGCCAGCGGTTCCGGTGGAAACACCATATATTTT. Residues: CASGSGGNTIYF. J is TRBJ1-3 and V is TRBV28; D gene ambiguous. Per the germline V gene, CDR1 is MDHEN and CDR2 is SYDVKM. V was cut by 8 bases and J by 3 bases, with 8 bases left in between. The CDR3 spans 12 residues.

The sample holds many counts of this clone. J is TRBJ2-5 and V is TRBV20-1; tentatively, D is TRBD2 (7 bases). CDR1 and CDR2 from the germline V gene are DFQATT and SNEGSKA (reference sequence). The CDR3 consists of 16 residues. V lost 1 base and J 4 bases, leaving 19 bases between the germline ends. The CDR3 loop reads CSARVGRGLGRETQYF. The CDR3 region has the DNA TGCAGTGCTAGAGTGGGGAGGGGGTTGGGTAGAGAGACCCAGTACTTC.

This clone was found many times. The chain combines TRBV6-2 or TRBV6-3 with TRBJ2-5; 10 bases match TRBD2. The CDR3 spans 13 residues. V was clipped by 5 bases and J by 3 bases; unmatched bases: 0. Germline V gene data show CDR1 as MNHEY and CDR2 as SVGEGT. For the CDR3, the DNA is TGTGCCAGCAGTGGACTAGCGGAAGAGACCCAGTACTTC. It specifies CASSGLAEETQYF.

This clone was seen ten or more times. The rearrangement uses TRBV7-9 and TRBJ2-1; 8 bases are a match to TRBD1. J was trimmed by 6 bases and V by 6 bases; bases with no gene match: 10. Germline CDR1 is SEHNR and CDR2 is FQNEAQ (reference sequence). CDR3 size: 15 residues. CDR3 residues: CASSDRQGSFNEQFF. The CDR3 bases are TGTGCCAGCAGTGATCGACAGGGGTCTTTCAATGAGCAGTTCTTC.

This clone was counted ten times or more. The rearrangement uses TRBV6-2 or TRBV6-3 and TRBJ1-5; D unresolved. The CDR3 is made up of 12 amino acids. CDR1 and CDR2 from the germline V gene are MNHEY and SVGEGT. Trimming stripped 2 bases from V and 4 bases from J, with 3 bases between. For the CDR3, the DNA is TGTGCCAGCAGTTACATAAATCAGCCCCAGCATTTT. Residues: CASSYINQPQHF.

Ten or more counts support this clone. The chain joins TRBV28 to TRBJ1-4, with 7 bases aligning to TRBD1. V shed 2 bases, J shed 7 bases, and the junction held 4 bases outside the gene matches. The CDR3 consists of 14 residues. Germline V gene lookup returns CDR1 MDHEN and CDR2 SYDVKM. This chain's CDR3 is CASSLGRGVEKLFF. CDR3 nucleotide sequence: TGTGCCAGCAGTTTAGGCAGGGGGGTTGAAAAACTGTTTTTT.

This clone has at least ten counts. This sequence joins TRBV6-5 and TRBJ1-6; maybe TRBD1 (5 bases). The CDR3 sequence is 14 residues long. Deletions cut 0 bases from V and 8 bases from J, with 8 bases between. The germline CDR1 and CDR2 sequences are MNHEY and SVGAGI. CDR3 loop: CASSYSGGDSPLHF. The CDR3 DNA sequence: TGTGCCAGCAGTTACTCCGGGGGGGATTCACCCCTCCACTTT.

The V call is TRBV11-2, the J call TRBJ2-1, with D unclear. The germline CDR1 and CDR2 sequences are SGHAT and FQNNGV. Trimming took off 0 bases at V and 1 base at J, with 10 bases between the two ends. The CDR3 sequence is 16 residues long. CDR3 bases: TGTGCCAGCAGCTTAGAAGGTAGCCTTTCCTACAATGAGCAGTTCTTC. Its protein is CASSLEGSLSYNEQFF.

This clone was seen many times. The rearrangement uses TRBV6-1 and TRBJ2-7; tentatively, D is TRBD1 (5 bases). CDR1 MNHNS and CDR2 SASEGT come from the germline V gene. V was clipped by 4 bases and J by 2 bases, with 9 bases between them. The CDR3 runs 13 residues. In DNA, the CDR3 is TGTGCCAGCAGTGGACAGAACCCCTACGAGCAGTACTTC. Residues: CASSGQNPYEQYF.

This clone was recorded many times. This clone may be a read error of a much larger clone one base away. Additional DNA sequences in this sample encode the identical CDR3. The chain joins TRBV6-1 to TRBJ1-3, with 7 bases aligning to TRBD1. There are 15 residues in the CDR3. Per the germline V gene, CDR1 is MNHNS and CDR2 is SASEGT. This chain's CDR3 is CASRPGTASGNTIYF. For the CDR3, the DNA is TGTGCCAGCAGACCCGGGACAGCCTCTGGAAACACCATATATTTC.

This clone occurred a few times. In DNA form, the CDR3 reads TGTGCCAGCAGGGCATCAAAGAGAGGGACTAGGGCATTCTTT. Translation: CASRASKRGTRAFF. The J gene is TRBJ1-1, the V gene TRBV12-3 or TRBV12-4; the D gene is possibly TRBD1 (5 bases). Trimming removed 6 bases at V and 14 bases at J, with 25 bases between. The CDR3 runs 14 residues.

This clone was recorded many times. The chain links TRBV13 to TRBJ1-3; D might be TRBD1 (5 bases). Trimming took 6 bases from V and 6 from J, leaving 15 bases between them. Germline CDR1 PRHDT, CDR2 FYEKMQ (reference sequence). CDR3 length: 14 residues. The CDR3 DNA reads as TGTGCCAGCAGACATGGGGGGGGTGAAAACACCATATATTTT. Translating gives CASRHGGGENTIYF.